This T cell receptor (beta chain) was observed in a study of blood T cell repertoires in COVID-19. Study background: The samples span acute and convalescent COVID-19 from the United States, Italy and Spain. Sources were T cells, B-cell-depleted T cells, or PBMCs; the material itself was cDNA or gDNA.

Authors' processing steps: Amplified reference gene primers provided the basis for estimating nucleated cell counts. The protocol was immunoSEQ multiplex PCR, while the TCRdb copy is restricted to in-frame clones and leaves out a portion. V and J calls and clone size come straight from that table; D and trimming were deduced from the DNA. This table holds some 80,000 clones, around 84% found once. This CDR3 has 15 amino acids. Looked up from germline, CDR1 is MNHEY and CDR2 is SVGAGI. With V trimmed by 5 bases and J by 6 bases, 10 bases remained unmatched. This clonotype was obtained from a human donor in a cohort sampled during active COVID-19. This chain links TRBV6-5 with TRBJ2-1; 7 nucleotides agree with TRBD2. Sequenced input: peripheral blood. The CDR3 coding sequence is TGTGCCAGCAGTCCCTGGGGCAGGGAGGGCAATGAGCAGTTCTTC. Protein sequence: CASSPWGREGNEQFF.